The rows below give T cell receptor beta chains drawn from one sample of a study of post-analysis software for immune sequencing data. TCRdb processed the PCR reads anew with MiXCR; each CDR3 protein has one entry. The table records 350,000 to 500,000 distinct CDR3 sequences, roughly 38% of them present only once. Sequenced sample: blood. These TCRs come from a girl aged 2-15 years with multiple sclerosis. CDR3s include the opening cysteine and the closing phenylalanine or tryptophan. The D gene is left open where the match is weak. Part of the rows lack a size; the others show once, few, many or a class for expanded clones.

CDR3nt | CDR3aa | j_gene | abundance | v_gene | len | d_gene
TGTGCCAGCAGCCCCGGGGCGGGTAGCGGTAACAATGAGCAGTTCTTC | CASSPGAGSGNNEQFF | TRBJ2-1 | - | TRBV7-2 | 16 | -
TGCAGTGCTAGGGAGCCGGGACAGGGGAATCTAGCCAAAAACATTCAGTACTTC | CSAREPGQGNLAKNIQYF | TRBJ2-4 | - | TRBV20-1 | 18 | TRBD1
TGTGCCATCAGAGGGACGGGAGGTTCAATCGCTAACTATGGCTACACCTTC | CAIRGTGGSIANYGYTF | TRBJ1-2 | - | TRBV10-3 | 17 | -
TGCAGTGCGGAGAGAAATAGCAATCAGCCCCAGCATTTT | CSAERNSNQPQHF | TRBJ1-5 | once | TRBV20-1 | 13 | -
TGTGCCAGCAGCCTCCCCGGTAGCCAGCCCCAGCATTTT | CASSLPGSQPQHF | TRBJ1-5 | - | TRBV7-2 | 13 | -
TGTGCCAGCAGTTTACTGTCAGGGATCCCCCACGAGCAGTACTTC | CASSLLSGIPHEQYF | TRBJ2-7 | - | TRBV28 | 15 | -
TGTGCCAGCAGCTTGGGGGGAGTCTATGGCTACACCTTC | CASSLGGVYGYTF | TRBJ1-2 | few | TRBV7-8 | 13 | -
TGCAGCGTTGGACTGGCAATGACAACTAATGAAAAACTGTTTTTT | CSVGLAMTTNEKLFF | TRBJ1-4 | few | TRBV29-1 | 15 | -
TGCAGCGTTGGATCCATGGGGAATGAGCAGTTCTTC | CSVGSMGNEQFF | TRBJ2-1 | - | TRBV29-1 | 12 | -
TGCAGTGCTAGACTAATAGCGGGAGGGCCGGTCAATGAGCAGTTCTTC | CSARLIAGGPVNEQFF | TRBJ2-1 | few | TRBV20-1 | 16 | TRBD2
TGCGCCAGCAGCTTTACCTCCCTAACCGGGGGCCGGAGTGGCTACACCTTC | CASSFTSLTGGRSGYTF | TRBJ1-2 | few | TRBV5-1 | 17 | -
TGTGCCAGCAGTGCCGGGACAGGGGGCAGTGTTAATGAAAAACTGTTTTTT | CASSAGTGGSVNEKLFF | TRBJ1-4 | few | TRBV6-1 | 17 | TRBD1
TGTGCCAGCAGTTTCCTCCGGACTAGCGGGGGCTCGAACACCGGGGAGCTGTTTTTT | CASSFLRTSGGSNTGELFF | TRBJ2-2 | once | TRBV27 | 19 | TRBD2
TGTGCCAGCAGCTTGCGGCGGGAGGGTTCCAGTGAGCAGTTCTTC | CASSLRREGSSEQFF | TRBJ2-1 | - | TRBV7-9 | 15 | TRBD2
TGCAGCGTTGAGGGGGACAGGGGGCTGCTGGACTATGGCTACACCTTC | CSVEGDRGLLDYGYTF | TRBJ1-2 | - | TRBV29-1 | 16 | TRBD1
TGTGCCAGCAGCCTACGAGGAACAGGGGATGCGCGGGAGACCCAGTACTTC | CASSLRGTGDARETQYF | TRBJ2-5 | - | TRBV4-2 | 17 | TRBD1
TGCGCCAGCAGCGACCCGACAGGGTCTCGGAGAGGCTACACCTTC | CASSDPTGSRRGYTF | TRBJ1-2 | few | TRBV5-1 | 15 | TRBD1
TGCGCCAGCACCTGGACTAGCGGACCGACTAGCACAGATACGCAGTATTTT | CASTWTSGPTSTDTQYF | TRBJ2-3 | - | TRBV4-1 | 17 | TRBD2
TGTGCCAGCAGACCGCGGGAGGGGTACTCCTACGAGCAGTACTTC | CASRPREGYSYEQYF | TRBJ2-7 | - | TRBV28 | 15 | TRBD2
TGCAGCGGGTCAGTTAGCTCCTACAATGAGCAGTTCTTC | CSGSVSSYNEQFF | TRBJ2-1 | few | TRBV29-1 | 13 | -
TGTGCCAGCAGCTTATCGGCTAGCCGCAGTCTAGAGACCCAGTACTTC | CASSLSASRSLETQYF | TRBJ2-5 | few | TRBV7-3 | 16 | -
TGTGCCAGCAGTGAAAAAGGGACAGTTCCTTACAATGAGCAGTTCTTC | CASSEKGTVPYNEQFF | TRBJ2-1 | - | TRBV6-1 | 16 | TRBD1
TGCAGTGCTAGTAAAGTATCCTGGCGGGGACGCACAGATACGCAGTATTTT | CSASKVSWRGRTDTQYF | TRBJ2-3 | - | TRBV20-1 | 17 | -
TGTGCCAGCGGATGGACAGGCTCCTCGCGGGTGAACACTGAAGCTTTCTTT | CASGWTGSSRVNTEAFF | TRBJ1-1 | - | TRBV6-1 | 17 | TRBD1
TGCAGCACTGGACAGGGGGCGGCTGGCTACACCTTC | CSTGQGAAGYTF | TRBJ1-2 | few | TRBV29-1 | 12 | TRBD1
TGTGCCAGCACCTCCACGACAGGGTATGACACCGGGGAGCTGTTTTTT | CASTSTTGYDTGELFF | TRBJ2-2 | few | TRBV6-1 | 16 | TRBD1
TGTGCCAGCAGGCGACTAGCGGTTCAAGAGACCCAGTACTTC | CASRRLAVQETQYF | TRBJ2-5 | few | TRBV27 | 14 | TRBD2
TGCAGTGCTAGAACTAGATACCAAGAGACCCAGTACTTC | CSARTRYQETQYF | TRBJ2-5 | - | TRBV20-1 | 13 | -
TGTGCCAGCAGAAAGGGCAGGTACACAGATACGCAGTATTTT | CASRKGRYTDTQYF | TRBJ2-3 | - | TRBV28 | 14 | -
TGCAGCGTTATCACCGGACTAGCGGGGGACAATGAGCAGTTCTTC | CSVITGLAGDNEQFF | TRBJ2-1 | - | TRBV29-1 | 15 | TRBD2
TGTGCCAGCAGCTTGTTCCGCAATGAGCAGTTCTTC | CASSLFRNEQFF | TRBJ2-1 | - | TRBV5-5 | 12 | -
TGCAGCGTTGAAGACAGGACATGGGAGACCCAGTACTTC | CSVEDRTWETQYF | TRBJ2-5 | - | TRBV29-1 | 13 | -
TGTGCCAGCAGTTCGGGGGTAGGGTACAATGAGCAGTTCTTC | CASSSGVGYNEQFF | TRBJ2-1 | - | TRBV6-6 | 14 | -
TGTGCCAGCAGTTTACTAGGGGACTCCTACAATGAGCAGTTCTTC | CASSLLGDSYNEQFF | TRBJ2-1 | few | TRBV28 | 15 | -
TGCAGTGCTAGAGACCCTAGCGGGGGGAATACAGATACGCAGTATTTT | CSARDPSGGNTDTQYF | TRBJ2-3 | - | TRBV20-1 | 16 | TRBD2
TGTGCCAGCAGCCCCCGCACCGGACTAGCGGTAAACAATGAGCAGTTCTTC | CASSPRTGLAVNNEQFF | TRBJ2-1 | - | TRBV13 | 17 | TRBD2
TGTGCCAGCAGAGCCGGGACAGGGGCTTCCTACGAGCAGTACTTC | CASRAGTGASYEQYF | TRBJ2-7 | many | TRBV7-2 | 15 | TRBD1
TGTGCCAGCAGCTTAACGTGGAATCAGCCCCAGCATTTT | CASSLTWNQPQHF | TRBJ1-5 | - | TRBV7-3 | 13 | -
TGTGCCAGCAGCTACCGGACCAGCGGGAGCTCCTACAATGAGCAGTTCTTC | CASSYRTSGSSYNEQFF | TRBJ2-1 | - | TRBV7-2 | 17 | TRBD2
TGCGCCAGCGGCCTCACTCCCCAGCGGGACATACGCTACGAGCAGTACTTC | CASGLTPQRDIRYEQYF | TRBJ2-7 | - | TRBV4-1 | 17 | -
TGCGCCAGCAGCTTGGGGACTAGCGGATACAATGAGCAGTTCTTC | CASSLGTSGYNEQFF | TRBJ2-1 | many | TRBV5-1 | 15 | TRBD2
TGTGCCACTAGGACAGGGAATCAGCCCCAGCATTTT | CATRTGNQPQHF | TRBJ1-5 | - | TRBV10-3 | 12 | TRBD1
TGTGCCAGCAGCTTAGGCGGGGACAGGGTAGGGAATGAGCAGTTCTTC | CASSLGGDRVGNEQFF | TRBJ2-1 | - | TRBV7-8 | 16 | TRBD1
TGTGCCACCAAAAAAACAGGAATAAATGGCTACACCTTC | CATKKTGINGYTF | TRBJ1-2 | - | TRBV6-5 | 13 | -
TGCAGTGCTAGAGCCCCGGCACCTACCGTTGTGAACACTGAAGCTTTCTTT | CSARAPAPTVVNTEAFF | TRBJ1-1 | - | TRBV20-1 | 17 | -
TGCGCCAGCAGCTTGGCCGGGTCCTGGACGGATAATAATTCACCCCTCCACTTT | CASSLAGSWTDNNSPLHF | TRBJ1-6 | - | TRBV5-1 | 18 | -
TGTGCCAGCAGCCCGGGACTAGCAGGGTCCGAGCGGTACTTC | CASSPGLAGSERYF | TRBJ2-7 | - | TRBV4-2 | 14 | TRBD2
TGTGCCAGCAGCCCCGGGTGGGGGCGAGATACGCAGTATTTT | CASSPGWGRDTQYF | TRBJ2-3 | - | TRBV7-3 | 14 | -
TGTGCCAGCAGTTACTCCGGCGGGAGGGAAGGCTACGAGCAGTACTTC | CASSYSGGREGYEQYF | TRBJ2-7 | - | TRBV6-2/TRBV6-3 | 16 | TRBD2
TGTGCCAGCAGTTTACTCCCGTATCAGCCCCAGCATTTT | CASSLLPYQPQHF | TRBJ1-5 | few | TRBV28 | 13 | -
TGTGCCAGCAGTCTCAAGGGGTTAGCTAACTATGGCTACACCTTC | CASSLKGLANYGYTF | TRBJ1-2 | - | TRBV12-3/TRBV12-4 | 15 | -
TGCAGTGCTAGAGATCGTCCTCGATGGGTGGAGCAGTTCTTC | CSARDRPRWVEQFF | TRBJ2-1 | - | TRBV20-1 | 14 | -
TGTGCCAGCTCTCCAGACAGGGACGAGCAGTACTTC | CASSPDRDEQYF | TRBJ2-7 | many | TRBV18 | 12 | TRBD1
TGTGCCAGCAGTTACTCGTGGCGGGAGTTTAATGAGCAGTTCTTC | CASSYSWREFNEQFF | TRBJ2-1 | - | TRBV6-5 | 15 | TRBD2
TGTGCCAGCATCAGACAGGTTACCTCCTACGAGCAGTACTTC | CASIRQVTSYEQYF | TRBJ2-7 | - | TRBV6-1 | 14 | -
TGTGCCAGCAGGGCTAGTGGGAACTCCTACGAGCAGTACTTC | CASRASGNSYEQYF | TRBJ2-7 | few | TRBV28 | 14 | -
TGCGCCAGCAGCTTGGCCGCGGGGAATGAGCAGTTCTTC | CASSLAAGNEQFF | TRBJ2-1 | many | TRBV5-1 | 13 | -
TGCGCCAGCAGCTCAATACCGGGACTCGGAGAAGGCGAGCAGTTCTTC | CASSSIPGLGEGEQFF | TRBJ2-1 | few | TRBV5-1 | 16 | -
TGTGCCAGCATCGATAGCGAGAGCTCCTACGAGCAGTACTTC | CASIDSESSYEQYF | TRBJ2-7 | - | TRBV27 | 14 | -